The present TCR beta chain was sequenced within a study of shared clonotypes between healthy human individuals. CD45RO-negative, CCR7-positively selected cells formed the naive CD8 fraction, excluding terminally differentiated effector memory CD45RA+ cells. Germline CDR1 SGDLS, CDR2 YYNGEE. The CDR3 covers 18 residues. The V and J ends lost 1 base and 5 bases respectively, with 24 bases between them. TCRdb's table, derived via immunoSEQ multiplex PCR, lists solely in-frame clones and lacks some. The sample yields roughly 2.1 million clones, roughly 91% seen once. V usage is TRBV9 and J usage is TRBJ2-5, with D possibly called TRBD1 or TRBD2 (6 bases each). The source is a young man in good health. Some clones in this sample may be carry-over from other donors' samples. The sample was naive CD8+ T cells from PBMCs. The CDR3 DNA follows: TGTGCCAGCAGCGTAAGAAGGGGGGCAGGTGACCCTCCCGAGACCCAGTACTTC. The encoded protein is CASSVRRGAGDPPETQYF.